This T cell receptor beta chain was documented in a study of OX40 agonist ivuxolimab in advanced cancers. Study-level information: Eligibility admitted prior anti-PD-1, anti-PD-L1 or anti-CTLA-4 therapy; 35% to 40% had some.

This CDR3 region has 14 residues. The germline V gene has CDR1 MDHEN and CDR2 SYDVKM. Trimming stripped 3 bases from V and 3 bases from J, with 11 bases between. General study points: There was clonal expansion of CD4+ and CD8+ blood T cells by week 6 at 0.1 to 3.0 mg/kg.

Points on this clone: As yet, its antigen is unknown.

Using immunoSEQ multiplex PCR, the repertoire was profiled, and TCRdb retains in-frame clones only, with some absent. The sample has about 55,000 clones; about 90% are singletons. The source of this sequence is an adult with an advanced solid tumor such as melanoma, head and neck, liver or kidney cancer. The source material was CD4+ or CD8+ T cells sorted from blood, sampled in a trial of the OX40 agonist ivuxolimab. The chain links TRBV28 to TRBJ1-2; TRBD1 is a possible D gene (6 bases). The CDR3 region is CASSLRGQDYGYTF. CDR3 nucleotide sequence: TGTGCCAGCAGTTTGCGGGGGCAGGACTATGGCTACACCTTC.